Presented here are 12 T cell receptor beta chains from one specimen sequenced in a study of blood T cell repertoires in COVID-19. Sequencing used immunoSEQ multiplex PCR; TCRdb keeps in-frame clones, though not all of them. The data contain about 180,000 clones, more than 75% of them seen just once; the ten biggest clones take up about 7%. Sequencing was performed on PBMCs or T cells enriched from blood (not recorded which). The receptors were sampled from a woman aged 45 to 65 who had recovered from COVID-19.

The chain has TRBV10-3 and TRBJ2-7; 8 bases are a match to TRBD2. With V trimmed by 2 bases and J by 0 bases, 6 bases remained unmatched. Germline loops: CDR1 ENHRY, CDR2 SYGVKD. There are 16 residues in the CDR3. The CDR3 sequence is CAISEQRLAHSYEQYF. The CDR3 DNA is TGTGCCATCAGTGAGCAGCGACTAGCGCACTCCTACGAGCAGTACTTC.

This rearrangement joins TRBV7-2 to TRBJ2-7, with 10 nucleotides matching TRBD1. The CDR3 is made up of 15 amino acids. CDR1 SGHTA and CDR2 FQGNSA come from the germline V gene. The junction had 5 bases not matched to a gene; V was cut back by 1 base and J by 5 bases. CDR3 in DNA: TGTGCCAGCAGCTTAGTTCGGGACAGGGGAAACGAGCAGTACTTC. Amino acid sequence: CASSLVRDRGNEQYF.

The chain is built from TRBV3-1 (or the pseudogene TRBV3-2) and TRBJ1-5; TRBD1 agrees at 8 bases. This CDR3 is 15 amino acids long. Germline CDR1 is LGHDT and CDR2 is YNNKEL (reference sequence). After removal of 4 bases from V and 3 bases from J, the junction contained 5 bases not matched to a gene. CDR3: CASSPGTGPNQPQHF. The CDR3 DNA follows: TGTGCCAGCAGCCCGGGGACAGGACCCAATCAGCCCCAGCATTTT.

The J gene is TRBJ1-2, the V gene TRBV6-5, with 7 nucleotides matching TRBD1. Germline loops: CDR1 MNHEY, CDR2 SVGAGI. The CDR3 is 13 residues long. Germline trimming cut 6 bases from V and 4 bases from J; bases unmatched to any gene: 5. The CDR3 loop reads CASSYDRAYGYTF. The CDR3 coding sequence is TGTGCCAGCAGCTACGACAGGGCCTATGGCTACACCTTC.

In DNA form, the CDR3 reads TGTGCCAGCAGTCTCCCCCCGGGACTAGCGGGAGTGGCTCGGGAGACCCAGTACTTC. Translating it yields CASSLPPGLAGVARETQYF. The chain recombines TRBV27 with TRBJ2-5; TRBD2 agrees at 14 bases. The germline gives CDR1 MNHEY, CDR2 SMNVEV (reference sequence). This CDR3 comprises 19 residues. The V gene end was trimmed by 5 bases and the J gene end by 5 bases; junction bases not matched to a gene: 16.

V gene TRBV2 combines with J gene TRBJ2-1, with TRBD2 matching 13 bases. Germline V lookup: CDR1 SNHLY, CDR2 FYNNEI. The CDR3 length is 16 residues. J lost 0 bases, V lost 6 bases, and 2 bases had no gene match. The CDR3 region has the DNA TGTGCCAGCAGGGGACTAGCGGGAAGCTCCTACAATGAGCAGTTCTTC. Its translation is CASRGLAGSSYNEQFF.

The chain couples TRBV5-5 to TRBJ2-1; 12 bases fit TRBD2. The CDR3 is made up of 20 amino acids. In germline, CDR1 is SGHKS, CDR2 YYEKEE (reference sequence). The J segment lost 0 bases and the V segment lost 0 bases, leaving 10 bases of the junction unmatched. Here the CDR3 reads CASSLVASGRAVGSYNEQFF. In DNA, the CDR3 is TGTGCCAGCAGCTTGGTAGCTAGCGGGAGGGCCGTGGGCTCCTACAATGAGCAGTTCTTC.

This clone has only one observation. The rearrangement joins TRBV13 to TRBJ1-4, with TRBD1 identical over 9 bases. J was trimmed by 4 bases and V by 5 bases; bases with no gene match: 5. CDR3 length equals 15 residues. Looked up from germline, CDR1 is PRHDT and CDR2 is FYEKMQ (reference sequence). CDR3 amino acids: CASSQRQGDNEKLFF. In DNA, the CDR3 is TGTGCCAGCAGCCAACGACAGGGGGATAATGAAAAACTGTTTTTT. The full variable domain, with the rest looked up from reference TRBV13 and TRBJ1-4, is AAGVIQSPRHLIKEKRETATLKCYPIPRHDTVYWYQQGPGQDPQFLISFYEKMQSDKGSIPDRFSAQQFSDYHSELNMSSLELGDSALYFCASSQRQGDNEKLFFGSGTQLSVL.

This clone has a single count. V gene TRBV29-1 combines with J gene TRBJ2-2, with 8 bases lining up with TRBD2. The CDR3 loop spans 14 amino acids. Germline CDR1 reads SQVTM; CDR2 reads ANQGSEA. V lost 6 bases and J lost 5; bases outside the gene matches: 8. In nucleotides, the CDR3 is TGCAGCGTAGCCGGGACTAGGGGGACCGGGGAGCTGTTTTTT. Encoded protein: CSVAGTRGTGELFF.

The CDR3 DNA reads TGCGCCAGCAGCCAACAGGGAGGGGAAAAACTGTTTTTT. This gives the protein CASSQQGGEKLFF. This chain links TRBV4-3 with TRBJ1-4; D may be TRBD1 (5 bases). The V end lost 2 bases, the J end lost 8 bases, and 9 bases lay between the germline ends. The CDR3 runs 13 residues. Germline CDR1 is LGHNA and CDR2 is YSLEER.

This chain uses TRBV3-1 (or the pseudogene TRBV3-2) with TRBJ2-6; D is unclear. Germline loops: CDR1 LGHDT, CDR2 YNNKEL (reference sequence). The CDR3 consists of 15 residues. Trimming pared 1 base from V and 2 bases from J, leaving 6 bases between. CDR3 amino acids: CASSQARTGANVLTF. The CDR3 nucleotides read TGTGCCAGCAGCCAAGCCAGGACTGGGGCCAACGTCCTGACTTTC.

This chain uses TRBV6-5 with TRBJ1-1; 9 positions agree with TRBD1. CDR3 length equals 15 residues. V shed 6 bases and J 1 base; nucleotides not matched to a gene: 6. CDR1 is MNHEY and CDR2 is SVGAGI in the germline V gene. The CDR3: CASRDRGRENTEAFF. The CDR3 DNA follows: TGTGCCAGCAGGGACAGGGGCAGGGAGAACACTGAAGCTTTCTTT.